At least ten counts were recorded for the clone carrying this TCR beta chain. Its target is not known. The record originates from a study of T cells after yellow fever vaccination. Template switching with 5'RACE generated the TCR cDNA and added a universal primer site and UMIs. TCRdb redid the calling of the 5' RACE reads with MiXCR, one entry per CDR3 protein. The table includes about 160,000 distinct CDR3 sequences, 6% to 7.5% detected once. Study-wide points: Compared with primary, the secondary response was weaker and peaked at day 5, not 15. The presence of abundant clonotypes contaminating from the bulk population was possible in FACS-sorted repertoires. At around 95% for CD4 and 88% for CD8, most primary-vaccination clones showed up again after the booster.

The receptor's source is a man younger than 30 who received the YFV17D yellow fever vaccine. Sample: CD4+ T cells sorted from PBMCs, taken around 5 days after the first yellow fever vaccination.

Written as DNA, the CDR3 is TGCGCCAGCAGCCAAGAAGGGGCAGGGAGCCAGCATTTT. Encoded protein: CASSQEGAGSQHF. V gene TRBV4-1 combines with J gene TRBJ1-5, with D perhaps TRBD1 (5 bases). The germline gives CDR1 MGHRA, CDR2 YSYEKL. Between the trimmed V and J ends, which lost 0 bases and 12 bases, there was a span of 12 bases. The CDR3 is made up of 13 amino acids.